This T cell receptor (beta chain) derives from a study of blood T cell repertoires in COVID-19. For the study at large: There were acute and convalescent COVID-19 samples, and they came from the United States, Italy and Spain.

Sequencing used immunoSEQ multiplex PCR; TCRdb keeps in-frame clones, though not all of them. The sample includes roughly 100,000 clones, 86% of them seen just once. A single count supports this clone. V dropped 5 bases and J dropped 5; count of bases not matched to a gene: 9. This CDR3 spans 15 amino acids. The V gene's germline CDR1 is SEHNR and CDR2 FQNEAQ (reference sequence). This TCR was sampled from an elderly woman with acute or convalescent COVID-19. Specimen: peripheral blood. This rearrangement joins TRBV7-9 to TRBJ2-5; 9 nucleotides align to TRBD1. The CDR3 DNA follows: TGTGCCAGCAGCCCCACCGCAGGGACAGGGGAGACCCAGTACTTC. This sequence encodes CASSPTAGTGETQYF.